The source of this T cell receptor (beta chain) is a study of blood T cell repertoires in COVID-19. About the research overall: Both acute and convalescent COVID-19 samples were obtained from the United States, Italy and Spain. In each case, the material was cDNA or gDNA derived from T cells, B-cell-depleted T cells, or PBMCs.

Deletions cut 5 bases from V and 2 bases from J, with 13 bases between. In germline, CDR1 is SGHTA, CDR2 FQGNSA. This CDR3 region has 14 residues. This clone was seen a few times. Here immunoSEQ multiplex PCR was the method, and the copy in TCRdb shows in-frame clones only, minus some. Of 300,000 or so clones listed, about nine tenths are singletons. Clinical history reported by participants formed the basis on which cohorts were assigned. Exposed volunteers were people who met a COVID-19 case within 2 weeks before study entry. Sequencing was carried out using PBMCs or T cells enriched from blood (not recorded which). The chain couples TRBV7-2 to TRBJ2-7; D is possibly TRBD2 (5 bases). The clonotype comes from a woman between 50 and 59 years old who had been exposed to COVID-19. The CDR3 loop reads CASSPGGSPYEQYF. The CDR3 DNA sequence: TGTGCCAGCAGCCCCGGCGGGTCTCCCTACGAGCAGTACTTC.